These 14 T cell receptor beta chains were all obtained from the same sample, sequenced in a study of control samples from healthy donors and cancer patients. Some clones are missing from TCRdb's copy, which holds only in-frame ones; the method was immunoSEQ multiplex PCR. The sample carries over 75,000 clones, 82% recorded once. The sequencing sample was made of blood. These receptors were collected from a man aged 55-75 years in good health.

This clone was recorded only once. The gene calls are TRBV19 and TRBJ1-1; D gene unclear. There are 14 residues in the CDR3. Germline V gene data show CDR1 as LNHDA and CDR2 as SQIVND (reference sequence). Between the trimmed V and J ends, which lost 7 bases and 0 bases, there was a span of 12 bases. DNA of the CDR3: TGTGCCAGTATTAACGGAGGAGTGAACACTGAAGCTTTCTTT. Protein: CASINGGVNTEAFF.

This chain connects TRBV7-2 to TRBJ2-1; D perhaps matches TRBD2 (6 bases). V was pared by 1 base and J by 9 bases, with 16 bases between. Germline V gene sequence: CDR1 SGHTA, CDR2 FQGNSA. The CDR3 runs 15 residues. DNA for the CDR3: TGTGCCAGCAGCTTAGTTCCGGGAGTAATGAGTGAGCAGTTCTTC. It translates to CASSLVPGVMSEQFF.

The chain combines TRBV7-9 with TRBJ1-1; D perhaps matches TRBD1 (5 bases). Germline CDR1 reads SEHNR; CDR2 reads FQNEAQ (reference sequence). This CDR3 has 16 residues. Trimming left V 5 bases short and J 5 bases short, with 21 bases between. The CDR3 protein is CASSPLEGAWTTEAFF. DNA of the CDR3: TGTGCCAGCAGCCCCCTCGAAGGGGCTTGGACAACTGAAGCTTTCTTT.

There are a few counts of this clone. The V call is TRBV14, the J call TRBJ2-3, with TRBD2 identical over 9 bases. V lost 3 bases to trimming and J lost 8 bases; unmatched junction nucleotides: 9. Germline CDR1 is SGHDN and CDR2 is FVKESK. The CDR3 totals 15 residues. The CDR3: CASSQTSGGGVTQYF. The CDR3, as DNA: TGTGCCAGCAGCCAGACTAGCGGAGGGGGAGTTACGCAGTATTTT. The variable domain in full, with the rest retrieved from reference TRBV14 and TRBJ2-3, is EAGVTQFPSHSVIEKGQTVTLRCDPISGHDNLYWYRRVMGKEIKFLLHFVKESKQDESGMPNNRFLAERTGGTYSTLKVQPAELEDSGVYFCASSQTSGGGVTQYFGPGTRLTVL.

Comment on this clone: At the DNA level, this CDR3 is encoded by other sequences in the same sample as well. The rearrangement uses TRBV5-5 and TRBJ2-2; the match to TRBD1 covers 9 bases. J gave up 0 bases and V 0 bases, and 0 bases lay outside the gene matches. This CDR3 comprises 16 residues. The germline V gene encodes CDR1 SGHKS and CDR2 YYEKEE (reference sequence). The CDR3 sequence: CASSLGQGANTGELFF. CDR3 sequence (DNA): TGTGCCAGCAGCTTGGGACAGGGGGCGAACACCGGGGAGCTGTTTTTT. Together with reference TRBV5-5 and TRBJ2-2, the CDR3 gives the full variable domain: DAGVTQSPTHLIKTRGQQVTLRCSPISGHKSVSWYQQVLGQGPQFIFQYYEKEERGRGNFPDRFSARQFPNYSSELNVNALLLGDSALYLCASSLGQGANTGELFFGEGSRLTVL.

This chain connects TRBV6-1 to TRBJ1-5; D is unclear. From germline, CDR1 is MNHNS and CDR2 SASEGT. V dropped 1 base and J dropped 3 bases, with 13 bases sitting between them. This CDR3 is built from 16 residues. The CDR3 spells CASSEGWQALNQPQHF. DNA of the CDR3: TGTGCCAGCAGTGAAGGATGGCAGGCGCTCAATCAGCCCCAGCATTTT.

This clone was seen a few times. V gene TRBV30 combines with J gene TRBJ1-4, with D maybe TRBD1 (5 bases). The CDR3 totals 11 residues. The ends were cut back, 4 bases at V and 15 bases at J, with 15 bases in the middle. CDR1 GTSNPN and CDR2 SVGIG come from the germline V gene (reference sequence). The CDR3 loop is CAWTKGRSLFF. CDR3 nucleotide sequence: TGTGCCTGGACTAAGGGGAGGTCCTTGTTTTTT. The full variable domain, completed using reference TRBV30 and TRBJ1-4, is SQTIHQWPATLVQPVGSPLSLECTVEGTSNPNLYWYRQAAGRGLQLLFYSVGIGQISSEVPQNLSASRPQDRQFILSSKKLLLSDSGFYLCAWTKGRSLFFGSGTQLSVL.

V is TRBV7-9 and J is TRBJ2-5; the D call may be TRBD1 or TRBD2 (5 bases each). Trimming left V 5 bases short and J 2 bases short, with 21 bases between. Germline assignment: CDR1 SEHNR and CDR2 FQNEAQ (reference sequence). CDR3 length equals 17 residues. CDR3 DNA: TGTGCCAGCAGCCCCCGCTCTGGGACGCCCAAGCAAGAGACCCAGTACTTC. Protein product: CASSPRSGTPKQETQYF.

The sample holds a few counts of this clone. The V gene is TRBV4-2, the J gene TRBJ2-5, with TRBD2 matching 15 bases. The CDR3 loop spans 17 amino acids. Per germline, CDR1 LGHNA and CDR2 YNFKEQ. The junction had 8 bases not matched to a gene; V was cut back by 4 bases and J by 5 bases. CDR3 sequence reads: CASSPRTSGRAEETQYF. The CDR3 region has the DNA TGTGCCAGCAGCCCCCGGACTAGCGGGAGGGCTGAGGAGACCCAGTACTTC.

This chain connects TRBV3-1 (or the pseudogene TRBV3-2) to TRBJ2-7, with 15 bases that match TRBD2. V was clipped by 9 bases and J by 5 bases; unmatched bases: 8. There are 15 residues in the CDR3. CDR1 is LGHDT and CDR2 is YNNKEL in the germline V gene (reference sequence). For the CDR3, the DNA is TGTGCCAGTGGACTAGCGGGAGGGCCTAGAAACGAGCAGTACTTC. Translating it yields CASGLAGGPRNEQYF.

The V and J genes are TRBV19 and TRBJ2-3, with 7 nucleotides matching TRBD2. Germline CDR1 is LNHDA and CDR2 is SQIVND (reference sequence). V shed 6 bases, J shed 6 bases, and the junction held 3 bases outside the gene matches. The CDR3 sequence is 12 residues long. CDR3 sequence reads: CASSTLADTQYF. The CDR3 DNA reads TGTGCCAGTAGCACACTAGCGGATACGCAGTATTTT.

This chain joins TRBV5-4 and TRBJ2-7; D may be TRBD1 or TRBD2 (5 bases each). CDR3 length: 13 amino acids. V lost 1 base and J 5 bases, leaving 10 bases between the germline ends. Germline V gene lookup returns CDR1 SGHNT and CDR2 YYREEE (reference sequence). DNA for the CDR3: TGTGCCAGCAGCTTGTTTTCGGGACACGAGCAGTACTTC. Its translation is CASSLFSGHEQYF. The full variable domain, rest sourced from reference TRBV5-4 and TRBJ2-7, is ETGVTQSPTHLIKTRGQQVTLRCSSQSGHNTVSWYQQALGQGPQFIFQYYREEENGRGNFPPRFSGLQFPNYSSELNVNALELDDSALYLCASSLFSGHEQYFGPGTRLTVT.

The genes are TRBV5-4 and TRBJ2-3; D is possibly TRBD1 (6 bases). Trimming took off 4 bases at V and 4 bases at J, with 22 bases between the two ends. CDR3 length: 17 amino acids. CDR1 is SGHNT, CDR2 YYREEE, per germline (reference sequence). The CDR3 DNA sequence: TGTGCCAGCAGCCGCAAAGCTAGGGGGAATCTGGCAGATACGCAGTATTTT. Translating gives CASSRKARGNLADTQYF.

This sequence joins TRBV5-5 and TRBJ1-5, with 9 bases matching TRBD1. J was trimmed by 3 bases and V by 1 base; bases with no gene match: 5. There are 16 residues in the CDR3. From germline, CDR1 is SGHKS and CDR2 YYEKEE (reference sequence). The CDR3, as DNA: TGTGCCAGCAGCTTGTGGGGACAGGGTCTCAATCAGCCCCAGCATTTT. Encoded protein: CASSLWGQGLNQPQHF.